This T cell receptor (beta chain) derives from a study of Ad26.COV2.S vaccination and SARS-CoV-2 variants. Study-wide results and caveats: Similar non-spike TCR breadth was seen in vaccine and placebo recipients.

Described treatment: over 15 received Ad26.COV2.S at low or high dose, single or two shots; 5 received placebo; per-sample allocation not given. It was on day 63 after the first vaccine or placebo injection that samples were taken. Adults aged 18-55 years in Boston included the donor. Concerning this clone: The antigen remains undetermined.

In germline, CDR1 is SGHAT, CDR2 FQNNGV. V was pared by 0 bases and J by 2 bases, with 8 bases between. There are 14 residues in the CDR3. The assay was immunoSEQ multiplex PCR, and TCRdb's table has in-frame clones only and misses some. The sample consists of 400,000 or so clones, about nine tenths of them appearing once. The source is a person aged 18-65 years who received the Ad26.COV2.S COVID-19 vaccine or a placebo. The chain uses TRBV11-2 and TRBJ2-7; no clear D gene. The sequences come from peripheral blood, collected in a trial of Ad26.COV2.S vaccine versus placebo. In DNA, the CDR3 is TGTGCCAGCAGCTTAGATCTTCCTGCCTACGAGCAGTACTTC. Residues: CASSLDLPAYEQYF.